This TCR beta chain was recovered during a study of response to subunit inactivated influenza vaccine. Whole-study results and caveats: Seasonal influenza vaccination, on each occasion, was suggested by the authors to recruit few new T cells.

The CDR3 runs to 16 residues. J was trimmed by 7 bases and V by 1 base; bases with no gene match: 11. Germline CDR1 is MGHRA and CDR2 is YSYEKL. In this sample, this clonotype turned up a few times. Its antigen remains unidentified. TCRdb analysed the RT-PCR reads with MiXCR anew, one entry per CDR3 protein. The table shows around 650,000 distinct CDR3 sequences, with around 14% occurring only once. The sequenced sample was PBMCs from blood, obtained 11 to 12 days after vaccination. This receptor was identified in a man aged 50 to 59 who received an inactivated influenza vaccine. The chain has TRBV4-1 and TRBJ2-3; 7 bases are shared with TRBD1. CDR3 sequence: CASSQGGQIFRNTQYF. CDR3 DNA sequence: TGCGCCAGCAGCCAAGGGGGACAGATTTTTAGGAATACGCAGTATTTT.